This record covers a single T cell receptor (beta chain). Antigen specificity is unknown. One end of the junction varies from germline; a read error may be responsible. Germline values: CDR1 MNHNY, CDR2 SVGAGI (reference sequence). This CDR3 comprises 16 residues. The sample originates from a study of cytomegalovirus exposure and HLA in healthy donors. Study-wide points: An analysis that came later showed most CMV-associated TCR beta chains appearing HLA-restricted. More clonal expansion characterized HLA-associated TCR beta chains than equally common others in a later analysis.

Primers: 60 Vbeta forward and 13 Jbeta reverse. Measured with immunoSEQ multiplex PCR; TCRdb has only the in-frame clones, and not every one. The table records over 150,000 clones, approximately 73% of them present only once. This TCR came from a woman in her late teens or twenties in good health and CMV-seropositive. This chain joins TRBV6-6 and TRBJ2-7; possibly TRBD1 for D (6 bases). Sample: PBMCs. The CDR3: CASSRAGTPRPYGQYF. Here the CDR3 DNA reads TGTGCCAGCAGTAGGGCCGGGACACCGCGTCCCTACGGGCAGTACTTC.